Below are 14 T cell receptor beta chains sequenced from a single sample in a study of blood T cell repertoires in COVID-19. Method: immunoSEQ multiplex PCR; TCRdb's copy keeps in-frame clones and lacks some. The sample consists of nearly 300,000 clones, roughly 89% of them appearing once. Specimen: PBMCs or T cells enriched from blood (not recorded which). The receptors were gathered from a woman aged 50 to 65 who had been exposed to COVID-19.

This clone was seen a single time. The J gene is TRBJ2-7, the V gene TRBV6-5, with 11 bases aligning to TRBD1. Unmatched junction bases numbered 4, after V lost 2 bases and J lost 4 bases. CDR3 size: 15 residues. Looked up from germline, CDR1 is MNHEY and CDR2 is SVGAGI. Here the CDR3 DNA reads TGTGCCAGCAGTTACAGGGGGACAGGGGGTTACGAGCAGTACTTC. It encodes CASSYRGTGGYEQYF.

This sequence joins TRBV2 and TRBJ1-5; 9 bases are shared with TRBD1. CDR1 is SNHLY, CDR2 FYNNEI, per germline. The length of the CDR3 is 16 residues. V lost 1 base to trimming and J lost 4 bases; unmatched junction nucleotides: 5. The CDR3 DNA follows: TGTGCCAGCAGTGAAGTTGGGACAGGGAAAAATCAGCCCCAGCATTTT. As protein: CASSEVGTGKNQPQHF.

The chain uses TRBV7-9 and TRBJ2-3; possibly TRBD2 for D (6 bases). CDR3 size: 15 residues. Germline values: CDR1 SEHNR, CDR2 FQNEAQ (reference sequence). V shed 3 bases and J shed 6 bases, with 16 bases lying between them. The CDR3 here is CASSFGGAPGDTQYF. In DNA, the CDR3 is TGTGCCAGCAGCTTTGGCGGGGCCCCCGGGGATACGCAGTATTTT. Variable domain in full (rest from reference TRBV7-9 and TRBJ2-3): DTGVSQNPRHKITKRGQNVTFRCDPISEHNRLYWYRQTLGQGPEFLTYFQNEAQLEKSRLLSDRFSAERPKGSFSTLEIQRTEQGDSAMYLCASSFGGAPGDTQYFGPGTRLTVL.

The rearrangement uses TRBV10-3 and TRBJ2-1; possibly TRBD2 for D (6 bases). The germline V and J ends were trimmed by 0 bases and 4 bases, with 10 bases remaining between them. The germline gives CDR1 ENHRY, CDR2 SYGVKD. CDR3 length: 15 residues. The CDR3 spells CAISESRRGYNEQFF. The DNA for the CDR3 is TGTGCCATCAGTGAGTCGCGGCGGGGATACAATGAGCAGTTCTTC.

V usage is TRBV7-9 and J usage is TRBJ1-2, with 7 bases fitting TRBD1. CDR3 length equals 15 residues. The germline CDR1 and CDR2 sequences are SEHNR and FQNEAQ (reference sequence). V lost 4 bases, J lost 8 bases, and 13 bases stayed unmatched. CDR3 residues: CASSSEVLTGRGYTF. The CDR3 bases are TGTGCCAGCAGCTCGGAGGTTTTGACAGGGAGAGGCTACACCTTC.

The chain links TRBV15 to TRBJ1-5, with TRBD1 as a possible D gene (5 bases). CDR1 LNHNV and CDR2 YYDKDF come from the germline V gene (reference sequence). The CDR3 has 18 amino acids. V was cut by 0 bases and J by 5 bases, with 20 bases left in between. The CDR3 region is CATSRDPPAGEGDQPQHF. Written as DNA, the CDR3 is TGTGCCACCAGCAGAGATCCTCCTGCGGGGGAGGGTGATCAGCCCCAGCATTTT.

V and J are TRBV28 and TRBJ1-5, with TRBD1 matching over 8 bases. Germline loops: CDR1 MDHEN, CDR2 SYDVKM. The CDR3 runs to 16 residues. Trimming took 5 bases from V and 1 from J; bases not matched to a gene: 7. CDR3 loop: CASSPGGSGSNQPQHF. The CDR3 region has the DNA TGTGCCAGCAGTCCAGGGGGCTCGGGGAGCAATCAGCCCCAGCATTTT.

The V call is TRBV18, the J call TRBJ2-7, with unresolved D. The germline V gene has CDR1 KGHSH and CDR2 LQKENI. The CDR3 has 16 amino acids. V lost 3 bases and J 0 bases, leaving 15 bases between the germline ends. CDR3 nucleotide sequence: TGTGCCAGCTCACCTCAGACACCTTCTACCTCCTACGAGCAGTACTTC. As protein: CASSPQTPSTSYEQYF.

In this sample, this clone turned up a few times. The chain employs TRBV7-9 and TRBJ2-5; TRBD2 might be the D (7 bases). Per the germline V gene, CDR1 is SEHNR and CDR2 is FQNEAQ (reference sequence). The CDR3 sequence is 13 residues long. V gave up 4 bases and J gave up 5 bases, with 11 bases separating them. This chain's CDR3 is CASSSGGLETQYF. The CDR3 region has the DNA TGTGCCAGCAGCTCGGGGGGCTTGGAGACCCAGTACTTC.

The chain has TRBV5-3 and TRBJ2-5; possible D gene TRBD2, 5 bases. TRBV5-3 is an ORF, and what it does is uncertain. V was trimmed by 10 bases and J by 4 bases, leaving 11 bases between them. The CDR3 extends over 11 amino acids. CDR3 sequence reads: CASPEGETQYF. DNA of the CDR3: TGTGCCTCCCCTGAGGGAGAGACCCAGTACTTC.

This chain connects TRBV11-2 to TRBJ1-4; TRBD1 matches 10 bases. Germline V gene sequence: CDR1 SGHAT, CDR2 FQNNGV. The CDR3 extends over 16 amino acids. J was trimmed by 9 bases and V by 0 bases; bases with no gene match: 7. CDR3 nucleotides: TGTGCCAGCAGCTTAGATCGACAGGGGGCGTTTAAAAAACTGTTTTTT. This gives the protein CASSLDRQGAFKKLFF.

This clone was seen more than once but under ten times. The chain carries TRBV6-6 and TRBJ2-3; the match to TRBD1 covers 7 bases. V lost 5 bases and J lost 0; bases outside the gene matches: 11. The CDR3 is 17 residues long. CDR1 MNHNY and CDR2 SVGAGI come from the germline V gene (reference sequence). CDR3 DNA: TGTGCCAGCAGTCCCACCAGGACAGGTTATAGCACAGATACGCAGTATTTT. This encodes CASSPTRTGYSTDTQYF.

A word on this clone: Relative to the germline gene, one junction end is altered; a read error may explain this. J is TRBJ1-6 and V is TRBV10-1; D gene uncertain. Per germline, CDR1 WNHNN and CDR2 SYGVQD (reference sequence). The CDR3 is 11 residues long. CDR3 coding DNA: TGCGCCAGCAGTTACCGGGATACTAAAGAGTTT. Its translation is CASSYRDTKEF.

The V gene is TRBV7-2, the J gene TRBJ2-7; 9 nucleotides agree with TRBD1. Germline trimming cut 5 bases from V and 5 bases from J; bases unmatched to any gene: 10. The CDR3 contains 15 residues. CDR1 is SGHTA, CDR2 FQGNSA, per germline. In DNA, the CDR3 is TGTGCCAGCAGCCAAAAAGGCGACAGGGGGGACGAGCAGTACTTC. It codes for CASSQKGDRGDEQYF.